This T cell receptor beta chain was found in a study of T-cell reconstitution after alpha-beta-depleted transplantation in children. General study findings and limits: At around two months after transplant, the alpha-beta T cells were reportedly derived from several hundred expanded clones that came from non-depleted graft cells. At day 60, the high TCRbeta diversity found in some patients originated from recipient T cells and thymic progenitors that had survived. Counts and diversity of T cells one year after transplant came mostly from newly produced T cells.

Germline CDR1 reads DFQATT; CDR2 reads SNEGSKA (reference sequence). The CDR3 runs to 15 residues. V was shortened by 3 bases and J by 2 bases, with 13 bases between the two germline ends. This clonotype was detected ten times or more. The antigen remains unidentified. Unique molecular identifiers were incorporated into the prepared TCRbeta library. A single record per CDR3 protein comes from TCRdb applying MiXCR to the PCR reads. The table includes 480,000 or so distinct CDR3 sequences, roughly 10% detected once. The receptor comes from a child aged 2 to 15 with inherited bone marrow failure, due to receive a stem cell transplant. The chain carries TRBV20-1 and TRBJ2-2, with D possibly TRBD1 on 5 matching bases. Specimen: PBMCs, collected before TCRalphabeta/CD19-depleted stem cell transplant. CDR3 DNA: TGCAGTGCTAGCTGGGGCTTTCTAAACACCGGGGAGCTGTTTTTT. It specifies CSASWGFLNTGELFF.